The T cell receptor beta chain described here comes from a study of molecular identifiers for immune sequencing clone quantification. The CD8+CD4-CCR7+CD45RA+ phenotype defined the sorted naive CD8 T cells. TCRdb passed the PCR reads through MiXCR, listing each CDR3 protein once. In the table there are about 67,000 distinct CDR3 sequences, over 15% of which are singletons. From germline, CDR1 is SGHAT and CDR2 FQNNGV. The CDR3 runs to 14 residues. V was shortened by 7 bases and J by 8 bases, with 18 bases between the two germline ends. Findings and caveats of the study: Clonotypes surpassing 20 RNA copies contained over 97% of effector molecules, versus under 1% in naive cells. For highly expanded clones, sizes could be underestimated when identical TCR molecules share a barcode.

A note on this clonotype: Antigen specificity is unknown. This clone may be a read error of a much larger clone one base away.

The sequence derives from a human donor in good health. Some libraries in this study had Jurkat cell RNA spiked in. The sample comprised naive CD8+ T cells from blood, with Jurkat cell RNA spiked in. Regarding subset: FACS-sorted CD8+CD4-CCR7+CD45RA+ naive T cells. The gene calls are TRBV11-2 and TRBJ2-4; D uncertain. This CDR3 is CASKEWAEKDIQYF. CDR3 DNA: TGTGCCAGCAAAGAGTGGGCGGAAAAAGACATTCAGTACTTC. The full variable domain, completed using reference TRBV11-2 and TRBJ2-4, is EAGVAQSPRYKIIEKRQSVAFWCNPISGHATLYWYQQILGQGPKLLIQFQNNGVVDDSQLPKDRFSAERLKGVDSTLKIQPAKLEDSAVYLCASKEWAEKDIQYFGAGTRLSVL.